This is a list of T cell receptor beta chains from one sample in a study of response to subunit inactivated influenza vaccine. MiXCR was run by TCRdb on the RT-PCR reads, yielding one entry per CDR3 protein. The table shows approximately 500,000 distinct CDR3 sequences, with roughly 13% occurring only once. Sample: PBMCs from blood, taken roughly 6 weeks after vaccination. The source is a man aged 50 or older who received an inactivated influenza vaccine. CDR3s include the opening cysteine and the closing phenylalanine or tryptophan. Clone sizes are given selectively: once, few, many, or a class where the clone is expanded.

V gene,clone size,CDR3 protein
TRBV18,NA,CASSPPPGTGNNEQFF
TRBV11-2,NA,CASSLFSVASRYGYTF
TRBV2,NA,CASSERVSSYEQYF
TRBV29-1,few,CSVARGASDTQYF
TRBV29-1,NA,CSVVLLNEKLFF
TRBV20-1,NA,CSARDWQRTGVKKLFF
TRBV7-8,few,CASSPRGLIIYEQYF
TRBV29-1,few,CSDLGGVSYGYTF
TRBV3-1,once,CASTRSGEKLFF
TRBV20-1,many,CSAVSGTGNTEAFF
TRBV6-2/TRBV6-3,many,CASSYLQGADTQYF
TRBV12-3/TRBV12-4,NA,CASSLLLAGADTQYF
TRBV5-1,NA,CASSSVTGTGTEAFF
TRBV7-2,few,CASSPSRGTSTYGYTF
TRBV29-1,NA,CSVEGPTYEQYF
TRBV4-1,NA,CASSQDRLRRSYNEQFF
TRBV28,NA,CASSLYTQGLQYF
TRBV27,many,CASSWTGYAIYEQFF
TRBV5-6,NA,CASSRGLALYEQFF
TRBV27,NA,CASSLSRLAGGHDTQYF
TRBV7-9,NA,CASSLVGSRSNEQFF
TRBV29-1,NA,CSVEPGARIEQFF
TRBV7-2,NA,CASKQMGPEQFF
TRBV12-3/TRBV12-4,NA,CASSAISGHPETQYF
TRBV5-1,NA,CASSLQGSDTEAFF
TRBV20-1,few,CSALNGETQYF
TRBV29-1,many,CSSGDPGTGELFF
TRBV20-1,many,CSASQGASGYTF
TRBV10-3,few,CAISSLADNEQFF
TRBV12-3/TRBV12-4,many,CASLRGASNTEAFF
TRBV7-2,many,CASSLVGTGYSNQPQHF
TRBV28,NA,CASRSPGLASSTDTQYF
TRBV5-1,few,CASSYLRDALNTEAFF
TRBV5-1,many,CASSRLAGIDTQYF
TRBV7-3,NA,CASSLRGSYGDEQFF
TRBV5-1,few,CASSLGHRGLVSTEAFF
TRBV12-3/TRBV12-4,few,CASTRAAGLLLYEQFF
TRBV29-1,few,CSADGGQVYNEQFF
TRBV28,NA,CASTRTRNTDTQYF
TRBV18,NA,CASSPRQGYSGANVLTF
TRBV25-1,NA,CASSLPGQANTEAFF
TRBV5-1,few,CASSLGDSLAGELFF
TRBV20-1,few,CSASTSFIVDTQYF
TRBV20-1,once,CSASPREPFF
TRBV10-2,few,CASQLRAGLNYEQYF
TRBV5-1,few,CASSQSGFYEQYF
TRBV9,few,CASSVALRGDTQYF
TRBV6-1,many,CASSPRAGGSYEQYF
TRBV7-9,NA,CASSLGTQASETQYF
TRBV5-1,NA,CASSPSGSFADTQYF
TRBV20-1,many,CSARDRETSKGETQYF
TRBV7-2,few,CASSLGVTGPNEQYF